The rows below give T cell receptor beta chains drawn from one sample of a study of Ad26.COV2.S vaccination and SARS-CoV-2 variants. Libraries were prepared by immunoSEQ multiplex PCR; TCRdb keeps only in-frame clonotypes and omits some of them. The sample has 380,000 or so clones, more than 85% seen once. The material was peripheral blood, obtained in a trial of Ad26.COV2.S vaccine versus placebo. The receptors derive from a person aged 18-65 years who received the Ad26.COV2.S COVID-19 vaccine or a placebo. The CDR3 runs from the conserved cysteine through the conserved F or W. A D gene is named only where the DNA matches it firmly. The size entry is marked missing in some rows and otherwise reads once, few, many or a size class.

TRBV19	TRBJ1-2	14	-	-	CASSMDIIDYGYTF	TGTGCCAGTAGTATGGACATCATTGACTATGGCTACACCTTC
TRBV5-8	TRBJ1-1	15	-	-	CASSLNRGARTEAFF	TGTGCCAGCAGCTTGAATAGGGGGGCGAGGACTGAAGCTTTCTTT
TRBV4-2	TRBJ1-2	18	-	-	CASSRDLLGGTTNYGYTF	TGTGCCAGCAGCCGGGACCTTCTGGGAGGGACCACTAACTATGGCTACACCTTC
TRBV28	TRBJ2-1	17	-	TRBD2	CASSFVRGSASGNEQFF	TGTGCCAGCAGTTTTGTCCGGGGTTCGGCTAGCGGCAATGAGCAGTTCTTC
TRBV6-1	TRBJ2-3	16	-	TRBD2	CASSVTSGGRRDTQYF	TGTGCCAGCAGTGTGACTAGCGGGGGCAGGAGAGATACGCAGTATTTT
TRBV29-1	TRBJ2-5	13	once	-	CSVADRFEETQYF	TGCAGCGTGGCCGACAGGTTCGAAGAGACCCAGTACTTC
TRBV19	TRBJ1-1	14	-	-	CASSPRITNTEAFF	TGTGCCAGTAGTCCGAGAATAACGAACACTGAAGCTTTCTTT
TRBV5-1	TRBJ1-1	14	-	-	CASSLGRRNTEAFF	TGCGCCAGCAGCTTGGGTCGACGGAACACTGAAGCTTTCTTT
TRBV30	TRBJ1-3	14	-	-	CACPQGLGGNTIYF	TGTGCCTGCCCACAGGGATTAGGAGGAAACACCATATATTTT
TRBV5-4	TRBJ1-2	15	-	-	CASSQGGGANYGYTF	TGTGCCAGCAGCCAGGGAGGCGGAGCTAACTATGGCTACACCTTC
TRBV6-6	TRBJ2-1	15	-	-	CASNRRDGPYNEQFF	TGTGCCAGCAATCGCCGGGACGGACCCTACAATGAGCAGTTCTTC
TRBV7-2	TRBJ2-1	19	-	TRBD2	CASSLVAASGSYGYNEQFF	TGTGCCAGCAGCTTAGTTGCGGCTAGCGGGAGTTATGGGTACAATGAGCAGTTCTTC
TRBV18	TRBJ2-5	15	-	TRBD1	CASSPSTGSQETQYF	TGTGCCAGCTCACCTTCGACAGGGTCCCAAGAGACCCAGTACTTC
TRBV7-2	TRBJ2-7	13	once	TRBD1	CASSSTSQDRGYF	TGTGCCAGCAGCTCCACCTCCCAGGACAGGGGTTACTTC
TRBV4-1	TRBJ1-6	17	-	-	CASSPLSESSYNSPLHF	TGCGCCAGCAGTCCATTATCCGAGAGCTCCTATAATTCACCCCTCCACTTT
TRBV30	TRBJ1-5	12	few	-	CAWSAGDQPQHF	TGTGCCTGGAGTGCTGGGGATCAGCCCCAGCATTTT
TRBV2	TRBJ1-1	13	once	-	CATVRTVNTEAFF	TGTGCCACCGTCAGGACAGTAAACACTGAAGCTTTCTTT
TRBV5-4	TRBJ1-6	14	-	-	CASSNTGSHSPLHF	TGTGCCAGCAGCAATACAGGGTCTCATTCACCCCTCCACTTT
TRBV10-3	TRBJ1-2	14	-	-	CAINEGQGDYGYTF	TGTGCCATCAATGAAGGTCAGGGTGACTATGGCTACACCTTC
TRBV4-1	TRBJ1-1	14	-	-	CASSQGGTNTEAFF	TGCGCCAGCAGCCAAGGGGGCACGAACACTGAAGCTTTCTTT
TRBV5-1	TRBJ1-4	13	-	TRBD1	CASSQTGREKLFF	TGCGCCAGCAGCCAGACAGGGAGGGAAAAACTGTTTTTT
TRBV27	TRBJ2-1	16	-	-	CASSLFPQDSYNEQFF	TGTGCCAGCAGTCTATTCCCGCAAGACTCCTACAATGAGCAGTTCTTC
TRBV6-5	TRBJ1-6	13	-	TRBD1	CASRKTGISPLHF	TGTGCCAGCAGGAAGACAGGGATTTCACCCCTCCACTTT
TRBV10-3	TRBJ2-6	14	-	-	CAISLSSGANVLTF	TGTGCCATCAGCTTAAGCTCTGGGGCCAACGTCCTGACTTTC
TRBV30	TRBJ2-5	13	-	-	CAWSVANQETQYF	TGTGCCTGGAGTGTCGCTAATCAAGAGACCCAGTACTTC
TRBV6-1	TRBJ1-5	16	-	-	CASSEAITGSNQPQHF	TGTGCCAGCAGTGAAGCGATTACAGGGAGCAATCAGCCCCAGCATTTT
TRBV9	TRBJ1-1	16	-	TRBD1	CASSPGTGSMNTEAFF	TGTGCCAGCAGCCCGGGGACAGGCAGTATGAACACTGAAGCTTTCTTT
TRBV7-3	TRBJ1-1	15	-	-	CASSPSGDPNTEAFF	TGTGCCAGCAGCCCAAGTGGGGACCCGAACACTGAAGCTTTCTTT
TRBV7-2	TRBJ2-1	15	-	TRBD1	CASSLPGQAYNEQFF	TGTGCCAGCAGCTTGCCGGGACAGGCCTACAATGAGCAGTTCTTC
TRBV10-3	TRBJ1-2	17	many	-	CAISGQVPNPLNYGYTF	TGTGCCATCAGTGGACAGGTGCCCAACCCGCTTAACTATGGCTACACCTTC
TRBV3-1/TRBV3-2	TRBJ2-3	15	-	-	CASSQDWGAEDTQYF	TGTGCCAGCAGCCAAGACTGGGGGGCCGAAGATACGCAGTATTTT